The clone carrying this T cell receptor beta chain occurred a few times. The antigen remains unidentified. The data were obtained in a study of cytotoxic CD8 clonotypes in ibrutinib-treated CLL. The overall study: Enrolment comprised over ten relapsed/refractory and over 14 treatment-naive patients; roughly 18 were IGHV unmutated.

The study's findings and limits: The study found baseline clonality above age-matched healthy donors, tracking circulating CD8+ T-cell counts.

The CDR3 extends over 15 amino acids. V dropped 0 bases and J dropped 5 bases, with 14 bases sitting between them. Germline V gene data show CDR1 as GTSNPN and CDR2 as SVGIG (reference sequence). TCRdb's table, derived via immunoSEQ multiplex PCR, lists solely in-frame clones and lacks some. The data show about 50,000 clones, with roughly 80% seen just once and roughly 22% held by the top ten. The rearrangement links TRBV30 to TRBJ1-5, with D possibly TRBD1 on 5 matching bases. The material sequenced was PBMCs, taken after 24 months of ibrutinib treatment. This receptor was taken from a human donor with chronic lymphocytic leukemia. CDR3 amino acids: CAWSVRSSRDQPQHF. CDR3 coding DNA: TGTGCCTGGAGTGTACGATCGTCCAGGGATCAGCCCCAGCATTTT.